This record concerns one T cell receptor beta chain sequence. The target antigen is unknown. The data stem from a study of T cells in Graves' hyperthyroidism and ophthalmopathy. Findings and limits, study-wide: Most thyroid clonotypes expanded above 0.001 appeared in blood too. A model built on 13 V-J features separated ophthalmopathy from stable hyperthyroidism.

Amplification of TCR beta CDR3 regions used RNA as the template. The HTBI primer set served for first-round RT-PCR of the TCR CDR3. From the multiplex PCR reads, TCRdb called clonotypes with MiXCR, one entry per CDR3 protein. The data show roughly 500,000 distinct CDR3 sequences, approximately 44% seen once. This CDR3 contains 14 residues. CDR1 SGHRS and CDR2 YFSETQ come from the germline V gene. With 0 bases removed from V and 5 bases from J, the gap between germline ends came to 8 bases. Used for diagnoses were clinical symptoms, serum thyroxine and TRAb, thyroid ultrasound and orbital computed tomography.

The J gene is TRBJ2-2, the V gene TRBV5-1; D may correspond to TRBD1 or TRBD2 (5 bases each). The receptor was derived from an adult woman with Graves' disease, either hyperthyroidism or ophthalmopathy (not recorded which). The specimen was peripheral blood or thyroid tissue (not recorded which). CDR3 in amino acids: CASSLGDATGELFF. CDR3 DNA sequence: TGCGCCAGCAGCTTGGGGGACGCGACCGGGGAGCTGTTTTTT.